A selection of T cell receptor beta chains follows, all from one sample in a study of Tregs in tolerant kidney transplant recipients. The data were produced by immunoSEQ multiplex PCR, yet TCRdb's version contains in-frame clones alone and is incomplete. The table has approximately 43,000 clones, roughly nine tenths seen once. The material sequenced was Tregs from blood. Receptors originate from a human donor in good health. CDR3s include the opening cysteine and the closing phenylalanine or tryptophan. The order of the fields is clone size, J gene, D gene, V gene, CDR3 DNA, CDR3 protein. A D gene is named only where the DNA matches it firmly. Not every row has a clone size; where given, it reads once, few, many or a size class.

clone_size: -
j_call: TRBJ1-4
d_call: TRBD1
v_call: TRBV19
cdr3_nt: TGTGCCAGTACCCGGACAGGGGGCAGTGAAAAACTGTTTTTT
cdr3_aa: CASTRTGGSEKLFF

clone_size: -
j_call: TRBJ2-7
d_call: -
v_call: TRBV18
cdr3_nt: TGTGCCAGCTCACCCCTCGGAGGGGGCGAGCAGTACTTC
cdr3_aa: CASSPLGGGEQYF

clone_size: few
j_call: TRBJ1-1
d_call: TRBD1
v_call: TRBV5-4
cdr3_nt: TGTGCCAGCAGCGTCCCGGGACAGGGTACTGAAGCTTTCTTT
cdr3_aa: CASSVPGQGTEAFF

clone_size: -
j_call: TRBJ1-1
d_call: -
v_call: TRBV28
cdr3_nt: TGTGCCAGCAGTTTCTCCGGGAACACTGAAGCTTTCTTT
cdr3_aa: CASSFSGNTEAFF

clone_size: -
j_call: TRBJ1-4
d_call: -
v_call: TRBV5-1
cdr3_nt: TGCGCCAGCAGCTTTACGACAGGTTCTATGGGGGAAAAACTGTTTTTT
cdr3_aa: CASSFTTGSMGEKLFF

clone_size: -
j_call: TRBJ2-2
d_call: TRBD1
v_call: TRBV5-6
cdr3_nt: TGTGCCAGCAGCTTGAGACAGGGCACCGGGGAGCTGTTTTTT
cdr3_aa: CASSLRQGTGELFF

clone_size: -
j_call: TRBJ2-1
d_call: TRBD2
v_call: TRBV5-6
cdr3_nt: TGTGCCAGCGGGTCGACTAGCGGACCCTACAATGAGCAGTTCTTC
cdr3_aa: CASGSTSGPYNEQFF

clone_size: once
j_call: TRBJ1-4
d_call: -
v_call: TRBV5-1
cdr3_nt: TGCGCCAGCAGCCGGGATGGGAGGGCGAATGAAAAACTGTTTTTT
cdr3_aa: CASSRDGRANEKLFF

clone_size: -
j_call: TRBJ2-2
d_call: -
v_call: TRBV9
cdr3_nt: TGTGCCAGCAGCGTAGCTCACGGGCAGGGGAGTATGACCGGGGAGCTGTTTTTT
cdr3_aa: CASSVAHGQGSMTGELFF

clone_size: once
j_call: TRBJ2-3
d_call: -
v_call: TRBV7-2
cdr3_nt: TGTGCCAGCAGACAGACCGGAGATACGCAGTATTTT
cdr3_aa: CASRQTGDTQYF

clone_size: -
j_call: TRBJ1-2
d_call: -
v_call: TRBV19
cdr3_nt: TGTGCCAGTAGTATAGTTTCGACAACCTATGGCTACACCTTC
cdr3_aa: CASSIVSTTYGYTF

clone_size: -
j_call: TRBJ1-1
d_call: -
v_call: TRBV6-6
cdr3_nt: TGTGCCAGCAGTTACGTGGGACCCCTGGACACTGAAGCTTTCTTT
cdr3_aa: CASSYVGPLDTEAFF

clone_size: -
j_call: TRBJ2-6
d_call: -
v_call: TRBV11-2
cdr3_nt: TGTGCCAGCAGCTTAGTGGGGCGGGGCTCTGGGGCCAACGTCCTGACTTTC
cdr3_aa: CASSLVGRGSGANVLTF

clone_size: -
j_call: TRBJ2-1
d_call: TRBD2
v_call: TRBV19
cdr3_nt: TGTGCCAGTAGTAGGGGCGGGAGGCGATCAAATGAGCAGTTCTTC
cdr3_aa: CASSRGGRRSNEQFF

clone_size: -
j_call: TRBJ2-5
d_call: -
v_call: TRBV4-1
cdr3_nt: TGCGCCAGCAGCCAGACCGGACTCCAAGAGACCCAGTACTTC
cdr3_aa: CASSQTGLQETQYF

clone_size: -
j_call: TRBJ2-2
d_call: -
v_call: TRBV5-1
cdr3_nt: TGCGCCAGCAGCTCCAACACCGGGGAGCTGTTTTTT
cdr3_aa: CASSSNTGELFF

clone_size: -
j_call: TRBJ2-2
d_call: -
v_call: TRBV5-1
cdr3_nt: TGCGCCAGCAGCTTGGGGGCGAACACCGGGGAGCTGTTTTTT
cdr3_aa: CASSLGANTGELFF

clone_size: few
j_call: TRBJ1-5
d_call: -
v_call: TRBV6-1
cdr3_nt: TGTGCCAGCACCTGGTTGGACGGTAGCAATCAGCCCCAGCATTTT
cdr3_aa: CASTWLDGSNQPQHF

clone_size: -
j_call: TRBJ2-7
d_call: TRBD2
v_call: TRBV18
cdr3_nt: TGTGCCAGCTCACTCTCTCTCATTCGCGGGAGCTCCTACGAGCAGTACTTC
cdr3_aa: CASSLSLIRGSSYEQYF

clone_size: once
j_call: TRBJ2-3
d_call: -
v_call: TRBV5-4
cdr3_nt: TGTGCCAGCAGCGGCGTTTCGAGCGGTAGCACAGATACGCAGTATTTT
cdr3_aa: CASSGVSSGSTDTQYF

clone_size: -
j_call: TRBJ2-3
d_call: -
v_call: TRBV5-1
cdr3_nt: TGCGCCAGCAGCCACAACACAGATACGCAGTATTTT
cdr3_aa: CASSHNTDTQYF

clone_size: -
j_call: TRBJ1-6
d_call: -
v_call: TRBV9
cdr3_nt: TGTGCCAGCAGCCCCCGGGGGGAGGATTCACCCCTCCACTTT
cdr3_aa: CASSPRGEDSPLHF

clone_size: -
j_call: TRBJ1-1
d_call: TRBD1
v_call: TRBV6-5
cdr3_nt: TGTGCCAGCAGCAACAGGGGAATTGGGGCTGAAGCTTTCTTT
cdr3_aa: CASSNRGIGAEAFF

clone_size: -
j_call: TRBJ2-7
d_call: TRBD1
v_call: TRBV7-9
cdr3_nt: TGTGCCAGCAGCTTTAGACAGGGTTCCTACGAGCAGTACTTC
cdr3_aa: CASSFRQGSYEQYF

clone_size: -
j_call: TRBJ1-3
d_call: -
v_call: TRBV5-1
cdr3_nt: TGCGCCAGCAGCGACCGGGGGTTGGGAAACACCATATATTTT
cdr3_aa: CASSDRGLGNTIYF

clone_size: -
j_call: TRBJ1-2
d_call: -
v_call: TRBV5-1
cdr3_nt: TGCGCCAGCAGCTTGGGCGACTGGGGCGGAATTGCCCTAGGCTATGGCTACACCTTC
cdr3_aa: CASSLGDWGGIALGYGYTF

clone_size: -
j_call: TRBJ2-5
d_call: TRBD2
v_call: TRBV11-1
cdr3_nt: TGTGCCAGCAGCTTAAGGACGGGGGGACAAGAGACCCAGTACTTC
cdr3_aa: CASSLRTGGQETQYF

clone_size: -
j_call: TRBJ1-1
d_call: -
v_call: TRBV25-1
cdr3_nt: TGTGCCAGCAGTGAAGGGTTGGCCAGTAGTTATGAAGCTTTCTTT
cdr3_aa: CASSEGLASSYEAFF

clone_size: -
j_call: TRBJ2-5
d_call: TRBD2
v_call: TRBV12-5
cdr3_nt: TGTGCTAGTGGTTGGACTAGCGGGGGGGCCGGAGAGACCCAGTACTTC
cdr3_aa: CASGWTSGGAGETQYF

clone_size: -
j_call: TRBJ2-7
d_call: -
v_call: TRBV11-2
cdr3_nt: TGTGCCAGCAGCTTAGGTCCCTTGGATCCCTACGAGCAGTACTTC
cdr3_aa: CASSLGPLDPYEQYF

clone_size: -
j_call: TRBJ2-2
d_call: TRBD2
v_call: TRBV28
cdr3_nt: TGTGCCAGCAGAAGCGGGACGAACACCGGGGAGCTGTTTTTT
cdr3_aa: CASRSGTNTGELFF

clone_size: -
j_call: TRBJ2-2
d_call: TRBD1
v_call: TRBV6-6
cdr3_nt: TGTGCCAGCAGTTACCCGGGACAGCTGAGCGGGGAGCTGTTTTTT
cdr3_aa: CASSYPGQLSGELFF

clone_size: -
j_call: TRBJ2-1
d_call: -
v_call: TRBV4-1
cdr3_nt: TGCGCCAGCAGCCCACGGGGTAGCGGATCTTTCTACAATGAGCAGTTCTTC
cdr3_aa: CASSPRGSGSFYNEQFF

clone_size: -
j_call: TRBJ2-3
d_call: -
v_call: TRBV18
cdr3_nt: TGTGCCAGCCAGGGGCAGGTCACAGATACGCAGTATTTT
cdr3_aa: CASQGQVTDTQYF

clone_size: -
j_call: TRBJ1-2
d_call: -
v_call: TRBV6-5
cdr3_nt: TGTGCCAGCGGACAGAACTATGGCTACACCTTC
cdr3_aa: CASGQNYGYTF

clone_size: -
j_call: TRBJ2-1
d_call: -
v_call: TRBV5-4
cdr3_nt: TGTGCCAGCAGCCCCGGGACAACCTACAATGAGCAGTTCTTC
cdr3_aa: CASSPGTTYNEQFF

clone_size: -
j_call: TRBJ2-3
d_call: TRBD2
v_call: TRBV6-1
cdr3_nt: TGTGCCAGCAGATTGACTAGCGGGAGTACAGATACGCAGTATTTT
cdr3_aa: CASRLTSGSTDTQYF

clone_size: -
j_call: TRBJ2-3
d_call: -
v_call: TRBV19
cdr3_nt: TGTGCCAGTAGTATAAATCGGTGGGATACGCAGTATTTT
cdr3_aa: CASSINRWDTQYF

clone_size: -
j_call: TRBJ2-1
d_call: -
v_call: TRBV5-6
cdr3_nt: TGTGCCAGCAGCTTGAAGGCTGAGCAGTTCTTC
cdr3_aa: CASSLKAEQFF

clone_size: -
j_call: TRBJ1-1
d_call: -
v_call: TRBV10-3
cdr3_nt: TGTGCCATCAGTGAGTCGATGAACAGGAGGGTTGAAGCTTTCTTT
cdr3_aa: CAISESMNRRVEAFF

clone_size: -
j_call: TRBJ2-7
d_call: -
v_call: TRBV5-4
cdr3_nt: TGTGCCAGCAGCTTGGTTGGGGGCGCGTCCTACGAGCAGTACTTC
cdr3_aa: CASSLVGGASYEQYF

clone_size: -
j_call: TRBJ2-1
d_call: TRBD2
v_call: TRBV5-8
cdr3_nt: TGTGCCAGCAGCTTGGCCCTAGCGGGGGGGGCTCATGAGCAGTTCTTC
cdr3_aa: CASSLALAGGAHEQFF

clone_size: once
j_call: TRBJ1-4
d_call: TRBD1
v_call: TRBV2
cdr3_nt: TGTGCCAGCAGTGGGACAACCGGGACAGGTAATGAAAAGCTGTTTTTT
cdr3_aa: CASSGTTGTGNEKLFF

clone_size: -
j_call: TRBJ2-7
d_call: -
v_call: TRBV5-1
cdr3_nt: TGCGCCAGCAGCTTATACGGCCTGACCTACGAGCAGTACTTC
cdr3_aa: CASSLYGLTYEQYF

clone_size: -
j_call: TRBJ1-2
d_call: -
v_call: TRBV7-9
cdr3_nt: TGTGCCAGCACCGGGGGGCTGGTTGGCTATGGCTACACCTTC
cdr3_aa: CASTGGLVGYGYTF

clone_size: -
j_call: TRBJ2-7
d_call: TRBD2
v_call: TRBV23-1
cdr3_nt: TGCGCCAGCTTCCCCCTCGGACTAGCGGGACTCTACGAGCAGTACTTC
cdr3_aa: CASFPLGLAGLYEQYF

clone_size: -
j_call: TRBJ2-3
d_call: -
v_call: TRBV11-2
cdr3_nt: TGTGCCAGCAGCCTGCTGGGGCAGTCCACAGATACGCAGTATTTT
cdr3_aa: CASSLLGQSTDTQYF

clone_size: -
j_call: TRBJ2-2
d_call: -
v_call: TRBV10-3
cdr3_nt: TGTGCCATCAGTGTGCGGCCCGACACCGGGGAGCTGTTTTTT
cdr3_aa: CAISVRPDTGELFF

clone_size: -
j_call: TRBJ2-1
d_call: -
v_call: TRBV6-6
cdr3_nt: TGTGCCAGCAGTTACCCCAACAACAATGAGCAGTTCTTC
cdr3_aa: CASSYPNNNEQFF

clone_size: -
j_call: TRBJ2-3
d_call: -
v_call: TRBV4-2
cdr3_nt: TGTGCCAGCAGCCAGGGGGGGAACGACAGGGCAGATACGCAGTATTTT
cdr3_aa: CASSQGGNDRADTQYF

clone_size: once
j_call: TRBJ1-4
d_call: -
v_call: TRBV5-4
cdr3_nt: TGTGCCAGCAGCTTGAATCTTGGGAGTGAAAAACTGTTTTTT
cdr3_aa: CASSLNLGSEKLFF